This passage covers 14 T cell receptor beta chains from one sample sequenced in a study of blood T cell repertoires in COVID-19. Clones were sequenced by immunoSEQ multiplex PCR, and TCRdb holds only the in-frame ones, with some missing. Altogether 140,000 to 150,000 clones are present, 84% being singletons, with the ten largest covering more than 8.5%. The source material was peripheral blood. Source of these receptors: a man between 60 and 70 years old with active or convalescent COVID-19.

This sequence joins TRBV11-3 and TRBJ2-2; 10 bases map to TRBD2. Unmatched junction bases numbered 3, after V lost 7 bases and J lost 4 bases. Germline CDR1 is SGHNT and CDR2 is YENEEA. The CDR3 is 14 residues long. The CDR3 loop is CASKGLAFTGELFF. The CDR3 DNA sequence: TGTGCCAGCAAGGGACTAGCGTTCACCGGGGAGCTGTTTTTT.

Only a few counts were recorded for this clone. This sequence joins TRBV4-3 and TRBJ1-2; TRBD1 agrees at 8 bases. Germline values: CDR1 LGHNA, CDR2 YSLEER. CDR3 length: 15 amino acids. With 1 base clipped from V and 5 bases from J, the junction kept 6 bases outside the gene matches. DNA of the CDR3: TGCGCCAGCAGCCAAGGCGGACAGGGAGGTTATGGCTACACCTTC. Its protein product is CASSQGGQGGYGYTF.

The chain joins TRBV19 to TRBJ1-2; D not resolved. This CDR3 spans 13 amino acids. Trimming stripped 6 bases from V and 8 bases from J, with 16 bases between. The germline V gene has CDR1 LNHDA and CDR2 SQIVND (reference sequence). CDR3 in DNA: TGTGCCAGTAGCCCTGCGGATGTGAGGGGCTACACCTTC. Translation: CASSPADVRGYTF.

The V call is TRBV4-1, the J call TRBJ2-1, with D unclear. CDR1 and CDR2 (germline): MGHRA, YSYEKL. Trimming took off 2 bases at V and 6 bases at J, with 8 bases between the two ends. The CDR3 spans 13 residues. CDR3 DNA: TGCGCCAGCAGCCAAAGGTTAGCCAATGAGCAGTTCTTC. Protein sequence: CASSQRLANEQFF.

In DNA, the CDR3 is TGTGCCAGCAGCTTGGCAGGGACAGTCGGACAGCCCCAGCATTTT. Encoded protein: CASSLAGTVGQPQHF. The chain couples TRBV5-5 to TRBJ1-5; TRBD1 agrees at 7 bases. V shed 0 bases and J 7 bases; nucleotides not matched to a gene: 7. The CDR3 is made up of 15 amino acids. Per germline, CDR1 SGHKS and CDR2 YYEKEE (reference sequence).

Regarding this clone: Other DNA sequences in this sample translate to the same CDR3. The chain joins TRBV11-3 to TRBJ1-2; D might be TRBD1 (5 bases). CDR3 length: 13 amino acids. V was trimmed by 3 bases and J by 4 bases, leaving 9 bases between them. The V gene's germline CDR1 is SGHNT and CDR2 YENEEA. CDR3 residues: CASSLAGSYGYTF. CDR3 bases: TGTGCCAGCAGCTTGGCAGGGTCCTATGGCTACACCTTC.

In DNA, the CDR3 is TGTGCCAGCAGCCCTGGGGGGGCCAGCCCCTACGAGCAGTACTTC. It translates to CASSPGGASPYEQYF. This chain connects TRBV5-4 to TRBJ2-7, with D perhaps matching TRBD2 (7 bases). V was trimmed by 4 bases and J by 2 bases, leaving 16 bases between them. The CDR3 has 15 residues. Germline V gene data show CDR1 as SGHNT and CDR2 as YYREEE (reference sequence).

This sequence joins TRBV19 and TRBJ1-1; 8 nucleotides align to TRBD1. The ends lost 9 bases at V and 1 base at J; junction bases unmatched: 4. There are 13 residues in the CDR3. CDR1 and CDR2 (germline): LNHDA, SQIVND (reference sequence). The DNA of the CDR3 is TGTGCCAGCCGGGACAGGCGGAACACTGAAGCTTTCTTT. Translating gives CASRDRRNTEAFF.

The chain joins TRBV2 to TRBJ1-4; TRBD1 matches 7 bases. Trimming removed 10 bases from V and 5 bases from J; junction bases left unmatched: 7. Germline V gene sequence: CDR1 SNHLY, CDR2 FYNNEI. The CDR3 runs to 13 residues. The CDR3 region has the DNA TGTGCCACCAAGACAGGGATAAATGAAAAACTGTTTTTT. It is translated as CATKTGINEKLFF.

The V and J genes are TRBV9 and TRBJ2-5; TRBD2 agrees at 7 bases. Losses at the gene ends were 1 base for V and 7 bases for J; bases not matched to a gene: 4. Germline V CDR1 and CDR2: SGDLS, YYNGEE. The CDR3 runs to 13 residues. The CDR3 here is CASSVRTGGTQYF. The CDR3 region has the DNA TGTGCCAGCAGCGTAAGGACGGGGGGGACCCAGTACTTC.

The rearrangement joins TRBV5-6 to TRBJ2-1; D gene uncertain. The germline CDR1 and CDR2 sequences are SGHDT and YYEEEE. This CDR3 contains 13 residues. The V end was cut by 0 bases, the J end by 6 bases, with 7 bases between. CDR3 loop: CASSLERSNEQFF. CDR3 DNA: TGTGCCAGCAGCTTGGAACGCAGCAATGAGCAGTTCTTC.

The chain joins TRBV6-2 or TRBV6-3 to TRBJ1-5; 7 bases fit TRBD1. Germline CDR1 MNHEY, CDR2 SVGEGT. The CDR3 covers 21 residues. The J segment lost 2 bases and the V segment lost 2 bases, leaving 21 bases of the junction unmatched. CDR3 region: CASSYPLGTGVSFQGNQPQHF. CDR3 DNA sequence: TGTGCCAGCAGTTACCCCCTCGGCACAGGGGTATCTTTTCAGGGCAATCAGCCCCAGCATTTT.

The chain joins TRBV4-3 to TRBJ1-4, with D possibly TRBD1 on 5 matching bases. The ends were cut back, 4 bases at V and 8 bases at J, with 14 bases in the middle. The CDR3 is made up of 14 amino acids. Germline-derived CDR1 and CDR2 are LGHNA and YSLEER. The CDR3 DNA follows: TGCGCCAGCAGCCCCCTCGCAGGGTTCGAAAAACTGTTTTTT. It translates to CASSPLAGFEKLFF.

This chain joins TRBV3-1 (or the pseudogene TRBV3-2) and TRBJ2-7, with 8 bases matching TRBD1. This CDR3 has 16 residues. V was pared by 5 bases and J by 4 bases, with 13 bases of the junction left unmatched. Germline V gene data show CDR1 as LGHDT and CDR2 as YNNKEL (reference sequence). As DNA, the CDR3 is TGTGCCAGCAGCGTCGGTCCAGGGGGCCTCGGTTACGAGCAGTACTTC. It yields the protein CASSVGPGGLGYEQYF.